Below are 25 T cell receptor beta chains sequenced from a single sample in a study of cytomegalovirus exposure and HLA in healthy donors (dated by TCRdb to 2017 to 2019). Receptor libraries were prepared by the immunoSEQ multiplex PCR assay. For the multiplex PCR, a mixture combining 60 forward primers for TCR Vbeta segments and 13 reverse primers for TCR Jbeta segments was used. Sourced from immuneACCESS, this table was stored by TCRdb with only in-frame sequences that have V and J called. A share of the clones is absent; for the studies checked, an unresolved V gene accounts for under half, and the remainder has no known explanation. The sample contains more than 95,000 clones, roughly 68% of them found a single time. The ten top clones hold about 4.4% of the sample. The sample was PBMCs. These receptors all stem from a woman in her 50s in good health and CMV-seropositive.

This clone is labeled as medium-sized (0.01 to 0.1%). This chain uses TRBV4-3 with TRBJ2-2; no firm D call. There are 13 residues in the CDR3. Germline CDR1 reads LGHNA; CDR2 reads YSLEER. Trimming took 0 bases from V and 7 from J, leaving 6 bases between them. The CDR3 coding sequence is TGCGCCAGCAGCCAAGACAGCGTCGGGGAGCTGTTTTTT. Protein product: CASSQDSVGELFF.

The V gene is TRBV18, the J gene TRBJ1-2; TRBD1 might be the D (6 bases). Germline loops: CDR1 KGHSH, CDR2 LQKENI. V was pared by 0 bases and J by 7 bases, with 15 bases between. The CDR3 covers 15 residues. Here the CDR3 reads CASSPPTGPLVGYTF. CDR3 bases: TGTGCCAGCTCACCACCCACAGGGCCTTTGGTTGGCTACACCTTC.

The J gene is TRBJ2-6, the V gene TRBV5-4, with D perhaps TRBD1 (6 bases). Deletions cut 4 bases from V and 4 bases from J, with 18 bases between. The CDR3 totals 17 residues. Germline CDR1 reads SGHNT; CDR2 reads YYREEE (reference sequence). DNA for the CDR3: TGTGCCAGCAGCCCCGCACAGGGTCGGTCCGGGGCCAACGTCCTGACTTTC. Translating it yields CASSPAQGRSGANVLTF.

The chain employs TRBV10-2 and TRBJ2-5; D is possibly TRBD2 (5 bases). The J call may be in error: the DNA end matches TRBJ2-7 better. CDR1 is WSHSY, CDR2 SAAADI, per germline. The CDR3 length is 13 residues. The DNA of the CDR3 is TGCGCCAGCAGTGGAGGGCCCGCCTACGAGCAGTACTTC. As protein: CASSGGPAYEQYF.

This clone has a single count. CDR3 in amino acids: CASGSGPLGADTQYF. In nucleotides, the CDR3 is TGTGCTAGTGGTTCCGGGCCCCTAGGGGCAGATACGCAGTATTTT. The chain combines TRBV12-5 with TRBJ2-3; perhaps TRBD1 as D (5 bases). CDR1 is LGHNT, CDR2 FRNRAP, per germline. V lost 4 bases, J lost 4 bases, and 15 bases lay in between. The CDR3 has 15 residues. Based on the CDR3 plus reference TRBV12-5 and TRBJ2-3, the full variable domain is DARVTQTPRHKVTEMGQEVTMRCQPILGHNTVFWYRQTMMQGLELLAYFRNRAPLDDSGMPKDRFSAEMPDATLATLKIQPSEPRDSAVYFCASGSGPLGADTQYFGPGTRLTVL.

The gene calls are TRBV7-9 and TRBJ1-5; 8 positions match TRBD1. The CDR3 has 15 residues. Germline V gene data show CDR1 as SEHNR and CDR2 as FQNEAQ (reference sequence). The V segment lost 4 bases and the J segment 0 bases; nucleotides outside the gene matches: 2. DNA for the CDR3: TGTGCCAGCAGCTCAGGGGGCCATAGCAATCAGCCCCAGCATTTT. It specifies CASSSGGHSNQPQHF.

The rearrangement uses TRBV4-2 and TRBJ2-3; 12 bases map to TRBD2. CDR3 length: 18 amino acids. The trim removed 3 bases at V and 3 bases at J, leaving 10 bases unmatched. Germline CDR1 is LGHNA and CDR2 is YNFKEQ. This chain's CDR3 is CASSQARLAGDGTDTQYF. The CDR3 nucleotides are TGTGCCAGCAGCCAGGCTCGACTAGCGGGGGATGGGACAGATACGCAGTATTTT.

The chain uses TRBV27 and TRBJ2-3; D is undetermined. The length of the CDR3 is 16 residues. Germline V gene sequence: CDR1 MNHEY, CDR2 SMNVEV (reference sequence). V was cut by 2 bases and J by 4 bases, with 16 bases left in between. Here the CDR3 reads CASSLIGGQRADTQYF. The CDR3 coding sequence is TGTGCCAGCAGTTTAATTGGCGGCCAGCGCGCAGATACGCAGTATTTT.

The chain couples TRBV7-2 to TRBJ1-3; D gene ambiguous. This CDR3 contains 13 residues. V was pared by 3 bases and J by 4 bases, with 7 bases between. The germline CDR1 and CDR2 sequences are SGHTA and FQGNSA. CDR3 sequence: CASSFTPGNTIYF. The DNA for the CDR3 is TGTGCCAGCAGCTTCACTCCAGGAAACACCATATATTTT. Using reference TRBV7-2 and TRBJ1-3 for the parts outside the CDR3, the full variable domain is GAGVSQSPSNKVTEKGKDVELRCDPISGHTALYWYRQSLGQGLEFLIYFQGNSAPDKSGLPSDRFSAERTGGSVSTLTIQRTQQEDSAVYLCASSFTPGNTIYFGEGSWLTVV.

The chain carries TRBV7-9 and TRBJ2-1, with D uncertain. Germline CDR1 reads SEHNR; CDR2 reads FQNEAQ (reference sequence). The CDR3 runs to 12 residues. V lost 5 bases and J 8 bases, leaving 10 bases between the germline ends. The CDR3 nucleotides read TGTGCCAGCAGCGATAACAGAGATGAGCAGTTCTTC. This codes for CASSDNRDEQFF.

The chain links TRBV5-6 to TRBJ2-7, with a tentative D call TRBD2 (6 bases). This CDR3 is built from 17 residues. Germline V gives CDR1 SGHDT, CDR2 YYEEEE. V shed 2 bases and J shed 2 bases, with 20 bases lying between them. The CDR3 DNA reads TGTGCCAGCAGCTTCTCGGTCGGGACTTCTGCCCCCTACGAGCAGTACTTC. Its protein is CASSFSVGTSAPYEQYF.

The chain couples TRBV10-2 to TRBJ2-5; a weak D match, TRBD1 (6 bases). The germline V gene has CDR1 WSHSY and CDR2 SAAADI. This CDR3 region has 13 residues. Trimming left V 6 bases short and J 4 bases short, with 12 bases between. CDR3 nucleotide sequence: TGCGCCAGCAGGGGGGCCCCCTCAGAGACCCAGTACTTC. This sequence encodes CASRGAPSETQYF.

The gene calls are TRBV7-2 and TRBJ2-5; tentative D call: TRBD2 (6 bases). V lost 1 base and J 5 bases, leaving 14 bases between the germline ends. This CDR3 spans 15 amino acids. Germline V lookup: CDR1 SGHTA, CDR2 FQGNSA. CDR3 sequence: CASSLGASVRETQYF. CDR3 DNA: TGTGCCAGCAGCTTAGGGGCTAGCGTCCGTGAGACCCAGTACTTC.

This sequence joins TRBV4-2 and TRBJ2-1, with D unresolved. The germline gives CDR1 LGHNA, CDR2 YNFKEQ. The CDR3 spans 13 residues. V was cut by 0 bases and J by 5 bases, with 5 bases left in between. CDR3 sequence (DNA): TGTGCCAGCAGCCAAGATCGCGACAATGAGCAGTTCTTC. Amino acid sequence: CASSQDRDNEQFF.

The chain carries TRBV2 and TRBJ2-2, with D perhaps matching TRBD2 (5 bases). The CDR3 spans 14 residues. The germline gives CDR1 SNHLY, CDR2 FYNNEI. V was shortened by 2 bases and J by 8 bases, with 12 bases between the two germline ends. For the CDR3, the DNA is TGTGCCAGCAGTGAACCCAGCCCGGGGGGGGAGCTGTTTTTT. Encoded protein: CASSEPSPGGELFF.

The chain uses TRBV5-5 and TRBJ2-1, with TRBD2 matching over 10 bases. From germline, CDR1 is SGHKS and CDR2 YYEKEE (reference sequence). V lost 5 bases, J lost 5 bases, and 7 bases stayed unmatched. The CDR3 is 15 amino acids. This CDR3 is CASRLLAGSNNEQFF. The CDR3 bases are TGTGCCAGCAGACTACTAGCGGGGTCGAACAATGAGCAGTTCTTC.

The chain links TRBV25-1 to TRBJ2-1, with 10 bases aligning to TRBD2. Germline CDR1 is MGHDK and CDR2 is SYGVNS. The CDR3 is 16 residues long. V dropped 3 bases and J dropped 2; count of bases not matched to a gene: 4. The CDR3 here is CASSDTSGVTYNEQFF. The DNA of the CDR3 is TGTGCCAGCAGTGACACTAGCGGGGTGACCTACAATGAGCAGTTCTTC.

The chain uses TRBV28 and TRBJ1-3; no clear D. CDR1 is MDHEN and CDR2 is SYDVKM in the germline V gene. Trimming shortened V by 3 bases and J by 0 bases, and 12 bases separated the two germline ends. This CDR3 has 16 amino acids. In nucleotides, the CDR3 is TGTGCCAGCAGTTTTGTCGGGGATCTCTCTGGAAACACCATATATTTT. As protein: CASSFVGDLSGNTIYF.

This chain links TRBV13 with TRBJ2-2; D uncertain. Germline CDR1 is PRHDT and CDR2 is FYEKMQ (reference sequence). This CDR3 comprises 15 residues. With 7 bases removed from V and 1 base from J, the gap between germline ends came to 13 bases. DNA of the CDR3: TGTGCCAGCACTGGGCGCCAAGGGAACACCGGGGAGCTGTTTTTT. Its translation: CASTGRQGNTGELFF.

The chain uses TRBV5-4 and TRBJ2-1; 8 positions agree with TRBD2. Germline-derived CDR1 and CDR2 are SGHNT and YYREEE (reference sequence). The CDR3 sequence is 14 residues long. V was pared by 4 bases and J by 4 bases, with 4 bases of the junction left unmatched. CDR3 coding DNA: TGTGCCAGCAGCGGCGGGGGGACTTACAATGAGCAGTTCTTC. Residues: CASSGGGTYNEQFF.

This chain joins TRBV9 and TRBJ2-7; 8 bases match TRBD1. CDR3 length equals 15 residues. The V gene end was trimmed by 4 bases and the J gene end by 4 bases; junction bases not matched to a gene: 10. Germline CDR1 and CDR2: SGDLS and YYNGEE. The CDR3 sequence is CASSPSGRGQYEQYF. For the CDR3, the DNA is TGTGCCAGCAGCCCCTCGGGCAGGGGGCAGTACGAGCAGTACTTC.

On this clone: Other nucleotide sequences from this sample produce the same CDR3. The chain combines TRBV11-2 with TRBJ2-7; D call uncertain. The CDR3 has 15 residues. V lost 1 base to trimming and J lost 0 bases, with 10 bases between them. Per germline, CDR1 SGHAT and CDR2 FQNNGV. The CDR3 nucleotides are TGTGCCAGCAGCTTAGGGGTGAGGAGCTCCTACGAGCAGTACTTC. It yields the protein CASSLGVRSSYEQYF.

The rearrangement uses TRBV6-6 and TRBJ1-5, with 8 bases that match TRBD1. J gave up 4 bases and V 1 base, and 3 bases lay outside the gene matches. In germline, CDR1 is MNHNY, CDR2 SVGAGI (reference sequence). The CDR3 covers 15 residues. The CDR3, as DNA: TGTGCCAGCAGTTACTTACAGGGGGGAAATCAGCCCCAGCATTTT. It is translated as CASSYLQGGNQPQHF.

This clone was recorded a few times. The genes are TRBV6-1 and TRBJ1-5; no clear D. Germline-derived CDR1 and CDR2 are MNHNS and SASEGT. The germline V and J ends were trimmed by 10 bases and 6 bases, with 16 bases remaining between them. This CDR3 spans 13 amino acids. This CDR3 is CATSGTTGQPQHF. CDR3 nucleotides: TGTGCCACGTCGGGAACCACGGGTCAGCCCCAGCATTTT.

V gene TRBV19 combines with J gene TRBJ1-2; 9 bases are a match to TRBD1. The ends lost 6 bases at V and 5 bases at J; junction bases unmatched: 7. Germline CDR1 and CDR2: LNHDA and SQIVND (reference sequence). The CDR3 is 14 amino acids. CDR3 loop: CASSTGGAPYGYTF. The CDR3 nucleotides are TGTGCCAGTAGCACAGGGGGCGCGCCATATGGCTACACCTTC.